A selection of T cell receptor beta chains follows, all from one sample in a study of T cells after yellow fever vaccination. MiXCR, applied by TCRdb to the 5' RACE reads, yields one record per CDR3 protein. The table has more than 450,000 distinct CDR3 sequences, 21% seen once. Source: PBMCs, taken roughly 20 days after the first yellow fever vaccination. These receptors came from a man between 18 and 35 years old who received the YFV17D yellow fever vaccine. Each CDR3 is given with its conserved first and last residue.

TRBV7-9	TRBJ2-7	CASGLTGEQYF
TRBV7-3	TRBJ2-3	CASSFQGVWTDTQYF
TRBV4-3	TRBJ2-5	CASSQEPSGGAVTLETQYF
TRBV24-1	TRBJ2-2	CATSDWTGFNTGELFF
TRBV6-6	TRBJ2-1	CASSPDDYNEQFF
TRBV20-1	TRBJ2-3	CRPPIWDRDTDTQYF
TRBV27	TRBJ2-3	CASSPPTLAGTDTQYF
TRBV7-9	TRBJ1-2	CASSLQGSGYGYTF
TRBV30	TRBJ2-3	CAWSHSTGGLGDTQYF
TRBV20-1	TRBJ2-1	CSAQDRDPYNEQFF
TRBV4-1	TRBJ2-1	CASSQVGRSSDNEQFF
TRBV14	TRBJ2-1	CASSQGQGIVYNEQFF
TRBV12-3/TRBV12-4	TRBJ2-2	CASAANTGELFF
TRBV4-1	TRBJ2-7	CASSPLVRAVREQYF
TRBV6-5	TRBJ1-5	CASSSQGSGQPQHF